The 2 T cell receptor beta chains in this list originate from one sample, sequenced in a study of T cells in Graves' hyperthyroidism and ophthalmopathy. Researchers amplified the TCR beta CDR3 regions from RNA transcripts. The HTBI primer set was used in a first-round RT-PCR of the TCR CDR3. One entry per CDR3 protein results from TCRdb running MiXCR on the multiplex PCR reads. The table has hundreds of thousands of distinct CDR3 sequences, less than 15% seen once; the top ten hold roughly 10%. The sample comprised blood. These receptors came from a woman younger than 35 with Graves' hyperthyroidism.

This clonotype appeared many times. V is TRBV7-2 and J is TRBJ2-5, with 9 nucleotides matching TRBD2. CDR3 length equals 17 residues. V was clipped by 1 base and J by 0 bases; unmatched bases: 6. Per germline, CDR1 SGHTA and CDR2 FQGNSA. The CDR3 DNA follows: TGTGCCAGCAGCTTAGGAACACTAGCGGGTAACCAAGAGACCCAGTACTTC. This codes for CASSLGTLAGNQETQYF. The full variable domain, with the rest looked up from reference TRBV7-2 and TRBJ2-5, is GAGVSQSPSNKVTEKGKDVELRCDPISGHTALYWYRQSLGQGLEFLIYFQGNSAPDKSGLPSDRFSAERTGGSVSTLTIQRTQQEDSAVYLCASSLGTLAGNQETQYFGPGTRLLVL.

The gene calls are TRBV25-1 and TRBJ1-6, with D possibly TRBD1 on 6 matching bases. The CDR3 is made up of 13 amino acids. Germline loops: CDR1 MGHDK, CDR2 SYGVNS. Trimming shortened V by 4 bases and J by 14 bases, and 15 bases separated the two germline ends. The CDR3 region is CASSAAGANSLHF. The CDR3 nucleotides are TGTGCCAGCAGTGCAGCGGGGGCAAATTCCCTCCACTTT.